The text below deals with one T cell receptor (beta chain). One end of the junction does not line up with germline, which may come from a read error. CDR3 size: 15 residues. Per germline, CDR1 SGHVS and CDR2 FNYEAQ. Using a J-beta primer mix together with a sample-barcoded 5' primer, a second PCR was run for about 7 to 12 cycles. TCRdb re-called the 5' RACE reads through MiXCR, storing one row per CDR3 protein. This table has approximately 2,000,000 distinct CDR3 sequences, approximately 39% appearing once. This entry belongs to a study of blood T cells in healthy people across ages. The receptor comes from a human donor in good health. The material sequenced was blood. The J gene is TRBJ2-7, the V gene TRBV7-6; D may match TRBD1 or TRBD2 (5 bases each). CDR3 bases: TGTACCAGCAGCTTAGCCAGAGGGACGGTCTACGAGCAGTACTTC. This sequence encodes CTSSLARGTVYEQYF.